These 15 T cell receptor beta chains were all obtained from the same sample, sequenced in a study of human CD8 memory T cell subsets. Investigators built TCR beta libraries using UMI-labeled 5' RACE. From the 5' RACE reads, TCRdb called clonotypes with MiXCR, one entry per CDR3 protein. The sample holds roughly 8,000 distinct CDR3 sequences; 3.9% are singletons and the top ten take roughly two fifths. Sequenced: CD8+ T cells from PBMCs. Source of these receptors: a human donor in good health.

This clonotype was seen at least ten times. The chain has TRBV2 and TRBJ1-5; D is ambiguous. Germline CDR1 is SNHLY and CDR2 is FYNNEI. The CDR3 extends over 14 amino acids. V lost 4 bases to trimming and J lost 7 bases, with 14 bases between them. CDR3 protein: CASSGEGRTQPQHF. The DNA of the CDR3 is TGTGCCAGCAGTGGTGAAGGCAGGACCCAGCCCCAGCATTTT.

This clonotype came up many times. The J gene is TRBJ2-1, the V gene TRBV19; D is undetermined. Germline V CDR1 and CDR2: LNHDA, SQIVND (reference sequence). V lost 8 bases and J 2 bases, leaving 7 bases between the germline ends. This CDR3 comprises 12 residues. The CDR3 DNA is TGTGCCAGTTCCATCGCCTACAATGAGCAGTTCTTC. It codes for CASSIAYNEQFF.

This clonotype was recorded many times. The gene calls are TRBV15 and TRBJ2-1; 10 bases match TRBD2. The CDR3 contains 15 residues. Germline loops: CDR1 LNHNV, CDR2 YYDKDF (reference sequence). V lost 0 bases and J lost 8; bases outside the gene matches: 4. CDR3 amino acids: CATSREKRGGDEQFF. Written as DNA, the CDR3 is TGTGCCACCAGCAGAGAAAAGCGGGGGGGCGATGAGCAGTTCTTC.

This clonotype appeared many times. V is TRBV11-1 and J is TRBJ2-3; 8 positions match TRBD1. The CDR3 length is 15 residues. In germline, CDR1 is SGHAT, CDR2 FQDESV (reference sequence). J gave up 3 bases and V 4 bases, and 6 bases lay outside the gene matches. The CDR3 bases are TGTGCCAGCAGCTCCTCGGGACAGGTTACAGATACGCAGTATTTT. Amino acids: CASSSSGQVTDTQYF.

This clonotype was seen repeatedly, ten times or more. The chain uses TRBV28 and TRBJ2-7; 8 positions match TRBD2. This CDR3 has 15 amino acids. Germline loops: CDR1 MDHEN, CDR2 SYDVKM. V lost 5 bases to trimming and J lost 1 base; unmatched junction nucleotides: 7. CDR3 nucleotides: TGTGCCAGCAGTCCCCCCCCTAGCGGGTCCTACGAGCAGTACTTC. Amino acid sequence: CASSPPPSGSYEQYF.

This clonotype was counted once. This may stem from a read error, because a much larger clone lies one nucleotide away. V usage is TRBV12-3 or TRBV12-4 and J usage is TRBJ2-2; weak D call: TRBD2 (6 bases). The CDR3 contains 15 residues. V was clipped by 7 bases and J by 2 bases, with 14 bases between them. CDR3 region: CASTEPGLNTGELFF. The CDR3 DNA reads TGTGCCAGCACCGAACCGGGACTCAACACCGGGGAGCTGTTTTTT.

The rearrangement links TRBV19 to TRBJ2-7; a possible D gene is TRBD1 (7 bases). The V end was cut by 3 bases, the J end by 1 base, with 13 bases between. CDR3 length equals 15 residues. CDR1 is LNHDA and CDR2 is SQIVND in the germline V gene (reference sequence). The CDR3 DNA is TGTGCCAGTAGTATTGGAGGGGGCCTATCCTACGAGCAGTACTTC. Translating gives CASSIGGGLSYEQYF.

This clonotype was observed many times. The V call is TRBV6-4, the J call TRBJ1-3; D is unclear. Germline V gene sequence: CDR1 MRHNA, CDR2 SNTAGT. This CDR3 is built from 14 residues. The V end was cut by 4 bases, the J end by 2 bases, with 9 bases between. This chain's CDR3 is CASSGGRTGNTIYF. The CDR3 coding sequence is TGTGCCAGCAGTGGAGGTCGAACTGGAAACACCATATATTTT.

The sample holds a few counts of this clonotype. The chain has TRBV6-6 and TRBJ2-7; D is possibly TRBD1 (6 bases). Between the trimmed V and J ends, which lost 6 bases and 4 bases, there was a span of 19 bases. Germline values: CDR1 MNHNY, CDR2 SVGAGI (reference sequence). The CDR3 covers 15 residues. The CDR3 protein is CASSRQDLRNYEQYF. CDR3 coding DNA: TGTGCCAGCAGCCGACAGGACCTAAGAAATTACGAGCAGTACTTC.

The table lists this clonotype with many counts. The V and J genes are TRBV29-1 and TRBJ1-1, with D possibly matching TRBD1 (5 bases). The germline V and J ends were trimmed by 3 bases and 5 bases, with 7 bases remaining between them. There are 11 residues in the CDR3. The V gene's germline CDR1 is SQVTM and CDR2 ANQGSEA. The chain's CDR3 is CSVDWGTEAFF. CDR3 in DNA: TGCAGCGTTGATTGGGGGACTGAAGCTTTCTTT.

The V call is TRBV2, the J call TRBJ2-7; no definite D call. This CDR3 has 10 residues. V was clipped by 8 bases and J by 2 bases, with 4 bases between them. In germline, CDR1 is SNHLY, CDR2 FYNNEI. The DNA of the CDR3 is TGTGCCAGCGGACCCTACGAGCAGTACTTC. This gives the protein CASGPYEQYF.

This clonotype was counted at least ten times. The rearrangement links TRBV29-1 to TRBJ2-7; D unresolved. The CDR3 sequence is 14 residues long. V lost 0 bases and J lost 3, with 12 bases in between. Germline values: CDR1 SQVTM, CDR2 ANQGSEA. DNA of the CDR3: TGCAGCGTTGAAGATCCGGCCGACGGCTACGAGCAGTACTTC. This encodes CSVEDPADGYEQYF.

This clonotype has at least ten counts. The chain combines TRBV19 with TRBJ1-5; D gene uncertain. This CDR3 comprises 17 residues. Germline CDR1 is LNHDA and CDR2 is SQIVND (reference sequence). V was clipped by 5 bases and J by 5 bases, with 22 bases between them. The CDR3 protein is CASSSSKVAWGDQPQHF. The CDR3 DNA is TGTGCCAGTAGTTCCTCAAAGGTCGCTTGGGGTGATCAGCCCCAGCATTTT.

This clonotype was observed many times. This chain joins TRBV27 and TRBJ1-5; maybe TRBD1 (6 bases). CDR1 MNHEY and CDR2 SMNVEV come from the germline V gene (reference sequence). Trimming pared 5 bases from V and 6 bases from J, leaving 14 bases between. The CDR3 sequence is 14 residues long. The CDR3 coding sequence is TGTGCCAGCAGTATAACAGGGACCGTTCAGCCCCAGCATTTT. Residues: CASSITGTVQPQHF.

This clonotype was seen ten or more times. This rearrangement joins TRBV7-9 to TRBJ1-1; no clear D. CDR1 and CDR2 (germline): SEHNR, FQNEAQ (reference sequence). The germline V and J ends were trimmed by 5 bases and 0 bases, with 10 bases remaining between them. CDR3 size: 14 residues. The CDR3 sequence: CASSPDPVNTEAFF. CDR3 DNA sequence: TGTGCCAGCAGCCCAGACCCAGTGAACACTGAAGCTTTCTTT.